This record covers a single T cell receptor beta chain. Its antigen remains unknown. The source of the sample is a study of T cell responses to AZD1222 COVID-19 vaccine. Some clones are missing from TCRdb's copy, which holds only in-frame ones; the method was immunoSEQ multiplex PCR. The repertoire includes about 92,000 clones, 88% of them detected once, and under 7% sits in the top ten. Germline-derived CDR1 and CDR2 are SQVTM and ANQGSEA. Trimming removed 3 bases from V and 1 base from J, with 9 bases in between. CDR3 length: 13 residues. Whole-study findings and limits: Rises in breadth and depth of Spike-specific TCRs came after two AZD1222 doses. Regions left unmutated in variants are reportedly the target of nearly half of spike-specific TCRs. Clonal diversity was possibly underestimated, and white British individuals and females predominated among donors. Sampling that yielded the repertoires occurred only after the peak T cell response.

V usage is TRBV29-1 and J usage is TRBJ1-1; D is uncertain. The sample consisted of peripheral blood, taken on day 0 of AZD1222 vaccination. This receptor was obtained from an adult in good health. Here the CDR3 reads CSVDHIRNTEAFF. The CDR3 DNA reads TGCAGCGTTGATCACATTAGGAACACTGAAGCTTTCTTT.